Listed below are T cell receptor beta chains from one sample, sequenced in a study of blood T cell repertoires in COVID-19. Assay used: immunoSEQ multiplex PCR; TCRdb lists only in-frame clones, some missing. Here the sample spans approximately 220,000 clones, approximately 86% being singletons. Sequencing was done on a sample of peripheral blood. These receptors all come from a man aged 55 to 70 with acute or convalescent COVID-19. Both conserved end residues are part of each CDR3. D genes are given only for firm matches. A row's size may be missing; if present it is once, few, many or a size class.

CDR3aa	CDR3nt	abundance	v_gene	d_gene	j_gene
CASSLRQGIYEQYF	TGTGCCAGCAGCTTGCGGCAGGGGATCTACGAGCAGTACTTC	few	TRBV5-4	NA	TRBJ2-7
CASSEGGQGGDTQYF	TGCGCCAGCAGTGAAGGGGGACAAGGGGGAGATACGCAGTATTTT	NA	TRBV10-1	NA	TRBJ2-3
CASSSDTLGSGNTIYF	TGCGCCAGCAGCTCGGACACGTTGGGCTCTGGAAACACCATATATTTT	NA	TRBV5-1	NA	TRBJ1-3
CASSTHTVNTEAFF	TGTGCCAGCAGCACACACACAGTGAACACTGAAGCTTTCTTT	once	TRBV3-1/TRBV3-2	NA	TRBJ1-1
CASSSPGRSGGATDTQYF	TGTGCCAGCAGCTCTCCCGGCCGTAGCGGGGGGGCCACAGATACGCAGTATTTT	NA	TRBV7-2	TRBD2	TRBJ2-3
CASSPGRDPFYEQYF	TGTGCCAGCAGCCCAGGCAGGGATCCCTTCTACGAGCAGTACTTC	NA	TRBV5-6	NA	TRBJ2-7
CASSRTGGDTQYF	TGTGCCAGCAGCAGGACAGGGGGAGATACGCAGTATTTT	once	TRBV5-4	TRBD1	TRBJ2-3
CASSLGTGGQETQYF	TGCGCCAGCAGCCTGGGGACAGGGGGGCAAGAGACCCAGTACTTC	NA	TRBV4-3	TRBD1	TRBJ2-5
CSVGGGGDTQYF	TGCAGCGTTGGCGGGGGGGGAGATACGCAGTATTTT	NA	TRBV29-1	TRBD2	TRBJ2-3
CASSPGQGPLEQYF	TGTGCCAGCAGCCCGGGACAGGGGCCCCTCGAGCAGTACTTC	NA	TRBV5-6	TRBD1	TRBJ2-7
CASKLGGPSNQPQHF	TGTGCCAGCAAGCTGGGAGGACCTAGCAATCAGCCCCAGCATTTT	NA	TRBV28	NA	TRBJ1-5
CASSSGGLAGGETQYF	TGTGCCAGCAGCTCGGGAGGACTAGCGGGGGGGGAGACCCAGTACTTC	NA	TRBV7-2	TRBD2	TRBJ2-5
CASSLAGASGGETQYF	TGCGCCAGCAGCTTGGCCGGCGCTAGCGGGGGAGAGACCCAGTACTTC	NA	TRBV5-1	TRBD2	TRBJ2-5
CASSLLGAGSGNTIYF	TGTGCCAGCAGTTTATTGGGGGCAGGCTCTGGAAACACCATATATTTT	NA	TRBV28	NA	TRBJ1-3
CASSLAPTGAYEQYF	TGCGCCAGCAGCTTGGCCCCGACAGGGGCCTACGAGCAGTACTTC	NA	TRBV5-1	TRBD1	TRBJ2-7
CASSLRDSYSGNTIYF	TGTGCCAGCAGCTTAAGGGACAGCTATTCTGGAAACACCATATATTTT	NA	TRBV5-6	TRBD1	TRBJ1-3
CSVVFLAGRGNEQFF	TGCAGCGTTGTGTTTTTGGCAGGGCGGGGCAATGAGCAGTTCTTC	NA	TRBV29-1	NA	TRBJ2-1
CASSVAWRSTDTQYF	TGTGCCAGCAGCGTAGCTTGGAGGTCCACAGATACGCAGTATTTT	NA	TRBV9	NA	TRBJ2-3
CASSSDEGLNYGYTF	TGCGCCAGCAGCTCGGATGAGGGTCTGAACTATGGCTACACCTTC	NA	TRBV5-1	NA	TRBJ1-2
CASRDRGRAVQHF	TGTGCCAGCAGGGACAGGGGGCGGGCAGTCCAGCATTTT	NA	TRBV2	TRBD1	TRBJ1-5
CASSQDVSDRTNYGYTF	TGCGCCAGCAGCCAAGATGTGTCGGACAGGACTAACTATGGCTACACCTTC	NA	TRBV4-3	TRBD1	TRBJ1-2
CASSVASRGVGDYGYTF	TGTGCCAGCAGCGTAGCATCCAGGGGGGTAGGGGACTATGGCTACACCTTC	NA	TRBV9	TRBD1	TRBJ1-2
CASSSTQGSGANVLTF	TGTGCCAGCAGCTCCACACAGGGGTCCGGGGCCAACGTCCTGACTTTC	NA	TRBV7-3	TRBD1	TRBJ2-6
CASSLGGGAPYEQYF	TGTGCCAGCAGCTTAGGCGGGGGAGCCCCATACGAGCAGTACTTC	NA	TRBV7-3	TRBD2	TRBJ2-7
CAGTRQGQPQHF	TGTGCCGGAACTAGACAGGGTCAGCCCCAGCATTTT	NA	TRBV28	TRBD1	TRBJ1-5
CASKLGNEQYF	TGTGCCAGCAAGTTGGGCAACGAGCAGTACTTC	NA	TRBV6-5	NA	TRBJ2-7
CASMRGTGVSEQYF	TGTGCCAGCATGAGGGGGACAGGGGTAAGCGAGCAGTACTTC	once	TRBV25-1	TRBD1	TRBJ2-7
CASSLAPLAGAKLNEQFF	TGCGCCAGCAGCTTGGCCCCCCTAGCGGGGGCCAAGCTGAATGAGCAGTTCTTC	NA	TRBV5-1	TRBD2	TRBJ2-1
CASSLSPQETQYF	TGTGCCAGCAGTTTATCTCCCCAAGAGACCCAGTACTTC	NA	TRBV12-3/TRBV12-4	NA	TRBJ2-5
CASSLAVTGRMTDTQYF	TGTGCCAGCAGCTTGGCCGTGACAGGGAGGATGACAGATACGCAGTATTTT	NA	TRBV5-4	NA	TRBJ2-3
CASSPGTGGSFVTEAFF	TGTGCCAGCAGCCCTGGGACAGGGGGCTCTTTCGTCACTGAAGCTTTCTTT	many	TRBV9	TRBD1	TRBJ1-1
CASSQDRPGNTIYF	TGTGCCAGCAGCCAAGACAGGCCAGGAAACACCATATATTTT	NA	TRBV3-1/TRBV3-2	NA	TRBJ1-3
CASSLASVTSSNEQFF	TGTGCCAGCAGCTTGGCCTCCGTGACTAGCAGCAATGAGCAGTTCTTC	NA	TRBV5-4	TRBD2	TRBJ2-1
CASSLARGDSPLHF	TGTGCCAGCAGTTTGGCCAGGGGGGATTCACCCCTCCACTTT	NA	TRBV27	TRBD1	TRBJ1-6
CASTPRDTLSYEQYF	TGTGCCAGTACCCCCCGGGACACACTATCCTACGAGCAGTACTTC	NA	TRBV19	NA	TRBJ2-7
CASSLDGTGGWDYGYTF	TGTGCCAGCAGCTTGGATGGGACAGGGGGGTGGGACTATGGCTACACCTTC	NA	TRBV5-4	TRBD1	TRBJ1-2
CASSGSGQGFGNTIYF	TGTGCCAGCAGCGGATCGGGACAGGGTTTCGGGAACACCATATATTTT	NA	TRBV9	TRBD1	TRBJ1-3
CASSPGGGGATDTQYF	TGTGCCAGCAGCCCTGGGGGCGGGGGGGCTACAGATACGCAGTATTTT	NA	TRBV11-3	TRBD2	TRBJ2-3
CASSNRGVSYEQYF	TGTGCCAGCAGCAACCGGGGGGTATCCTACGAGCAGTACTTC	once	TRBV14	TRBD2	TRBJ2-7
CASSSTSGGYNEQFF	TGTGCCAGTAGCAGCACTAGCGGGGGGTACAATGAGCAGTTCTTC	NA	TRBV19	TRBD2	TRBJ2-1
CASSEGQGGGYTF	TGTGCCAGCAGTGAAGGGCAGGGTGGGGGCTACACCTTC	NA	TRBV6-1	NA	TRBJ1-2
CASSQRGSSYNEQFF	TGCGCCAGCAGCCAAAGGGGGAGCTCCTACAATGAGCAGTTCTTC	NA	TRBV5-1	NA	TRBJ2-1
CASSYWDNYEQYF	TGTGCCAGCAGTTACTGGGACAACTACGAGCAGTACTTC	few	TRBV6-2/TRBV6-3	NA	TRBJ2-7
CASSRTGTSNQPQHF	TGTGCCAGCAGCCGAACAGGGACCAGCAATCAGCCCCAGCATTTT	NA	TRBV27	NA	TRBJ1-5
CASSYSAQNYEQYF	TGTGCCAGCAGTTACTCGGCTCAAAACTACGAGCAGTACTTC	few	TRBV6-6	NA	TRBJ2-7
CATSRGGGGGAYEQYF	TGTGCCACCAGCAGAGGAGGTGGCGGGGGGGCCTACGAGCAGTACTTC	NA	TRBV15	TRBD2	TRBJ2-7